Detailed here is one T cell receptor (beta chain). Many counts were recorded for this clonotype. There is no known antigen for this receptor. No much larger clonotype is one base removed from it; base qualities were not supplied. Deletion took 1 base off V and 9 bases off J, with a span of 14 bases between the germline ends. CDR3 length: 14 amino acids, cysteine to phenylalanine. Only the CDR3 portion is preserved as DNA: 42 bases, with reading frame beginning at the first base. The germline V gene supplies CDR1 SGHTA and CDR2 FQGNSA. These data originate in a study of regulatory T cells in long-lasting Graves disease (dated by TCRdb to the early 2020s). The study in broad terms: Antithyroid drugs had been taken for less than 3 months by newly diagnosed Graves' disease patients. Persistent Graves' disease patients were compared with newly diagnosed Graves' disease patients by peripheral blood TCR sequencing and RNA sequencing. The study was registered as a clinical trial and conducted in China. A total of around 35 samples were covered by TCR sequencing, comprising roughly 13 persistent and around 20 newly diagnosed Graves' disease patients.

Libraries came from multiplex PCR. Sequencer: Illumina HiSeq 4000. To build TCR beta libraries, CDR3 regions were amplified by Arm-PCR using iRepertoire HTBI primers. Gel purification was performed on PCR products prior to sequencing. As for how the authors treated the data: Gene usage analysis of CDR3 amino acid clonotypes relied on the roughly 60 TRBV and fewer than 15 TRBJ segments identified across samples. COPE and FqMerger were used to merge the filtered high-quality paired reads into contigs. BLAST was used to align contigs to IMGT TRBV, TRBD and TRBJ reference genes, with CDR3 defined following IMGT. Any clonotype with a frequency above 0.1% was counted as a highly expanded clone. Shannon entropy served as the measure of repertoire diversity, while the Gini coefficient captured V-J evenness. A clonotype was considered public if more than one individual shared it. TCRdb's own reprocessing of the public reads used fastp at Q25 and MiXCR and kept productive beta chains. A single entry per CDR3 protein holds the most common genes and DNA from its merged rows. The V and J calls shown here were made by TCRdb, not taken from the authors' results. The table for this sample lists approximately 400,000 distinct CDR3 sequences; approximately 15% of them were counted only once. About 7.6% of the sample rests with the top ten.

Read against the paper, the sample's time point label means: newly diagnosed GD, antithyroid drugs for less than 3 months. RNA was extracted from PBMCs in TRIzol for both TCR sequencing and RNA sequencing. Graves' disease was diagnosed according to American Thyroid Association guidelines. The patients came from an endocrinology department in Xi'an, China. Each patient gave about 9.1 milliliters of peripheral blood, collected in an EDTA anticoagulant tube. Ficoll Paque Plus density gradient separation was used to isolate PBMCs, and no further T cell sorting was performed. RNA quality was checked with an Agilent 2100 Bioanalyzer and agarose gel, and concentration with a NanoDrop 2000. The paper's findings and limits, for the study overall: Persistent disease showed preferential use of TRBV28, TRBJ1-2 and TRBJ2-5, whereas newly diagnosed disease favored TRBV20-1 and TRBJ2-1. Persistent patients shared more public clonotypes among themselves (approximately 2,500) than newly diagnosed patients did (approximately 870). Only the TCR beta chain was sequenced and analyzed. Compared with newly diagnosed patients, patients with persistent Graves' disease had lower TCR Shannon entropy and fewer highly expanded clones, which suggests clonal expansion. The study examined only peripheral blood because the primary lesion, thyroid tissue, could not be accessed. The authors acknowledged the small sample size as a limitation that may reduce accuracy.

The same specimen was also included in a second study, on T cells in Graves' hyperthyroidism and ophthalmopathy. The second study's authors report: Graves' hyperthyroidism was defined as stable when no progression to ophthalmopathy occurred over 18 months of follow-up. Hyperthyroidism patients were newly diagnosed, with disease duration under 2 months, and aged 18 to 65 years. Any patient with an uncontrolled infection, another autoimmune disease, pregnancy or lactation was excluded. Diagnoses relied on clinical symptoms, serum thyroxine and TRAb, thyroid ultrasound and orbital computed tomography. The first round of RT-PCR for the TCR CDR3 was performed with the HTBI primer set and the Qiagen OneStep RT-PCR kit. Most expanded thyroid clonotypes (frequency above 0.001) were also found in blood, which suggests that blood repertoires may mirror thyroid immune responses. In cross-validation, a model built on a 13 V-J signature told ophthalmopathy apart from stable hyperthyroidism with approximately 90% sensitivity and approximately 81% specificity, and in testing the same model reached 80%/75%. In validation, progression to ophthalmopathy was predicted by the model with 55% to 71% sensitivity and around 76% specificity, a median of roughly 6.4 months before onset. A discovery cohort of around 100 patients, about 40 with Graves' ophthalmopathy and approximately 60 with stable Graves' hyperthyroidism, was used to find distinguishing TCR V-J signatures. An independent validation cohort of 18 to 20 hyperthyroidism patients and some 15 patients who later progressed to ophthalmopathy tested prospective prediction of ophthalmopathy. The 85 to 100 discovery patients were randomly split 7:3 into training and test sets. Thyroid tissue and blood T-cell repertoires from roughly six Graves' hyperthyroidism patients were also compared in the study. Following sampling, methimazole starting at 30 mg daily was given to hyperthyroidism patients, and high-dose intravenous methylprednisolone was given to ophthalmopathy patients. Libraries were constructed in a second round of multiplex PCR, after which size selection and purification were carried out. Libraries were sequenced paired-end with 100 bp reads on an Illumina HiSeq2000. SOAPnuke was used to process the raw data, removing reads that contained adapters or uncalled bases, had a mean Phred below 15, or lacked an exact match to the constant primer or identifier. High-quality paired reads were merged with COPE v1.2.5, and unique nucleotide sequences were defined as clonotypes. MiTCR v1.1 was used to align clonotypes to the IMGT TRBV, TRBD and TRBJ reference segments. The analysis included only V-J combinations with a frequency above 0.0001, which together covered roughly 99% of the repertoires. The TCS score was defined as F50 (clonal expansion) divided by E x V (chaos), with BLOSUM62-based TCRdist calculated between CDR3 peptides within each V-J. Welch's t-statistics and random forest reduced fewer than 600 V-J features to 10 to 15, which were used in a naive Bayes classifier (R e1071). No statistical method was used to set the sample size in advance, and investigators knew the group allocation. TCR Vbeta CDR3 sequencing of roughly 140 peripheral blood samples (approximately 44 ophthalmopathy, 75 or so hyperthyroidism and roughly 17 progressor patients) is reported in the paper.

Recombination linked TRBV7-2 to TRBJ2-3; TRBD2 is a weak D gene call, 6 bases matching. The TCR was taken from a woman between 35 and 50 years old with Graves disease. Donor details come from another sample of the same person, matched by shared clones. Sequences were derived from peripheral blood mononuclear cells (PBMCs), sampled at new diagnosis, from a patient treated with antithyroid drugs. The sequenced DNA is TGTGCCAGCAGCTTAGGGTGGGAGGTAGGGACGCAGTATTTT. It is translated as CASSLGWEVGTQYF.